A selection of T cell receptor beta chains follows, all from one sample in a study of cytomegalovirus exposure and HLA in healthy donors. The table came from immunoSEQ multiplex PCR; TCRdb's copy has only in-frame clones and leaves some out. The sample gives about 130,000 clones, approximately 80% of which show up once; roughly 1.2% is in the top ten. Specimen: PBMCs. These receptor sequences come from a girl aged 2 to 9 in good health and CMV-seronegative. CDR3s include the opening cysteine and the closing phenylalanine or tryptophan. A D gene is named only where the DNA matches it firmly. Some rows mark clone size as missing; the rest say once, few, many or name a class of expanded clone.

cdr3_nt cdr3_aa j_call cdr3_length d_call clone_size v_call
TGTGCCAGCAGCCTTGGACAGGGAAGAAATGGCTACACCTTC CASSLGQGRNGYTF TRBJ1-2 14 TRBD1 - TRBV28
TGTGCCAGCAGCCTCCAGGGGAATCAGCCCCAGCATTTT CASSLQGNQPQHF TRBJ1-5 13 - - TRBV11-2
TGTGCCAGCAGTCAACCAAGCGGGAGGCGAAACGAGCAGTACTTC CASSQPSGRRNEQYF TRBJ2-7 15 TRBD2 - TRBV28
TGTGCCAGCAGCTTAGCTAGCGGGGGGGAAGAGACCCAGTACTTC CASSLASGGEETQYF TRBJ2-5 15 TRBD2 - TRBV7-2
TGTGCCAGCAGTCCCTTCCCGCGGCTCTGGTCCTACAATGAGCAGTTCTTC CASSPFPRLWSYNEQFF TRBJ2-1 17 - - TRBV27
TGTGCCAGCAGCTTGTATCTAGCGGGGGTCAATGAGCAGTTCTTC CASSLYLAGVNEQFF TRBJ2-1 15 TRBD2 - TRBV7-3
TGTGCCAGCAGTGAGTCACAGGGCTCCTACGAGCAGTACTTC CASSESQGSYEQYF TRBJ2-7 14 - - TRBV6-1
TGTGCCAGCAGCTTGGACGTTGGGTGGGGGCTCGAAGCCGAGCAGTACTTC CASSLDVGWGLEAEQYF TRBJ2-7 17 - few TRBV5-4
TGTGCCACCAGCATAATCCAAGAGACCCAGTACTTC CATSIIQETQYF TRBJ2-5 12 - - TRBV15
TGTGCCAGCAGTTACTCGTCTGAGTACTACGAGCAGTACTTC CASSYSSEYYEQYF TRBJ2-7 14 - - TRBV6-6
TGCGCCAGCAGTGAGGCGGGACAGGGCGACAATGAGCAGTTCTTC CASSEAGQGDNEQFF TRBJ2-1 15 TRBD1 - TRBV10-1
TGTGCCAGCAGCTTAGATGGCAGGGGTGGAAATCAGCCCCAGCATTTT CASSLDGRGGNQPQHF TRBJ1-5 16 - - TRBV7-2
TGTGCCAGCAGTTTTTGGGTAGCGGGAGGAGGCAATGAGCAGTTCTTC CASSFWVAGGGNEQFF TRBJ2-1 16 TRBD2 - TRBV28
TGTGCCTGGAAGCCGGGGAGCTCCTACAATGAGCAGTTCTTC CAWKPGSSYNEQFF TRBJ2-1 14 - - TRBV30
TGTGCCAGCAATCCGAAGAGTGGGAGCTCCTACAATGAGCAGTTCTTC CASNPKSGSSYNEQFF TRBJ2-1 16 - - TRBV27
TGCGCCAGCAGCTTGGCCCCTCAGGGACAGAACCCTACTAACTATGGCTACACCTTC CASSLAPQGQNPTNYGYTF TRBJ1-2 19 TRBD1 - TRBV5-1
TGTGCCAGCAGCCGCACTAGCGGGAGCTCCTACGAGCAGTACTTC CASSRTSGSSYEQYF TRBJ2-7 15 TRBD2 few TRBV14
TGTGCTAGCAGCTTAGTCGGGAACACTGAAGCTTTCTTT CASSLVGNTEAFF TRBJ1-1 13 - - TRBV7-7
TGTGCCAGCAGCTTACTCCAGGGGGTGGAGACCCAGTACTTC CASSLLQGVETQYF TRBJ2-5 14 TRBD1 - TRBV13
TGTGCCAGCAGCTTAGGACTAGCTTCCGGGGAGCTGTTTTTT CASSLGLASGELFF TRBJ2-2 14 TRBD2 - TRBV7-2
TGTGCCAGCAGCCCCCGATCCGGGAACACTGAAGCTTTCTTT CASSPRSGNTEAFF TRBJ1-1 14 - once TRBV9
TGTGCCATCAGTCCCGGACAGGACACAGATACGCAGTATTTT CAISPGQDTDTQYF TRBJ2-3 14 TRBD1 - TRBV10-3
TGTGCCAGCAGCGACTTCCTAAGCTACGAGCAGTACTTC CASSDFLSYEQYF TRBJ2-7 13 - - TRBV7-6
TGTGCCAGCAGTGACTCGACTAGCGGGGGGGATGAGCAGTTCTTC CASSDSTSGGDEQFF TRBJ2-1 15 TRBD2 few TRBV6-4
TGTGCCAGCAGTCCCGGGACAGGGGGCACAGATACGCAGTATTTT CASSPGTGGTDTQYF TRBJ2-3 15 TRBD1 few TRBV6-4
TGTGCCAGCACCTCCGGCGGGTACAATGAGCAGTTCTTC CASTSGGYNEQFF TRBJ2-1 13 - - TRBV7-9